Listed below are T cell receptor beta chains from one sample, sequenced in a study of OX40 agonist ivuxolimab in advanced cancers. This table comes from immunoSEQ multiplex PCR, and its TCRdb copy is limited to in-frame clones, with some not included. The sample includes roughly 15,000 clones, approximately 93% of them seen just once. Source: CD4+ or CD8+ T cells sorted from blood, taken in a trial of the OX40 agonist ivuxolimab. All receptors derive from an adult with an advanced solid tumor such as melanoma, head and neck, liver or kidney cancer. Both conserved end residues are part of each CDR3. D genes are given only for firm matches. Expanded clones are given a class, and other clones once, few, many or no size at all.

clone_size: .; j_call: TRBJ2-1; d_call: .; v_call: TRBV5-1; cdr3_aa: CASSLVEVLSYNEQFF; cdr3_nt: TGCGCCAGCAGCTTGGTCGAGGTTCTCTCCTACAATGAGCAGTTCTTC
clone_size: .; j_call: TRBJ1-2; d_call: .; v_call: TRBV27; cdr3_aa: CASSAHPHTYGYTF; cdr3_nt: TGTGCCAGCAGTGCCCATCCTCACACCTATGGCTACACCTTC
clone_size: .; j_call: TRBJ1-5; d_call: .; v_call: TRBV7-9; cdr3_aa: CASSLKQGPYSNQPQHF; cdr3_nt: TGTGCCAGCAGCTTGAAACAGGGTCCTTATAGCAATCAGCCCCAGCATTTT
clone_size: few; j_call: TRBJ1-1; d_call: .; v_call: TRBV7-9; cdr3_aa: CASSLVLGNTEAFF; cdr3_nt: TGTGCCAGCAGCTTAGTTCTAGGGAACACTGAAGCTTTCTTT
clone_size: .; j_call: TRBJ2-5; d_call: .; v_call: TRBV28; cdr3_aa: CASSLWAENQVLQRRAQYF; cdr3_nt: TGTGCCAGCAGTTTATGGGCAGAAAATCAAGTACTACAGCGTAGGGCCCAGTACTTC
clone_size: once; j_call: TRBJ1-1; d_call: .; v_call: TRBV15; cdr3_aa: CATSSAFSGTEAFF; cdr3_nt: TGTGCCACCAGCAGCGCGTTTTCGGGAACTGAAGCTTTCTTT
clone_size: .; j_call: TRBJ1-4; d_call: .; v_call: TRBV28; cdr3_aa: CASSLRGSGGRLFF; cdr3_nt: TGTGCCAGCAGTTTACGGGGGAGCGGGGGGAGACTGTTTTTT
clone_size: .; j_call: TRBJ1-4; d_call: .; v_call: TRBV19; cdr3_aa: CASSIDRTANEKLFF; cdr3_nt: TGTGCCAGTAGTATAGATCGCACAGCTAATGAAAAACTGTTTTTT
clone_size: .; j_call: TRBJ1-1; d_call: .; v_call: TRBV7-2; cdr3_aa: CASSLITEAFF; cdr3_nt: TGTGCCAGCAGCTTAATAACCGAAGCTTTCTTT
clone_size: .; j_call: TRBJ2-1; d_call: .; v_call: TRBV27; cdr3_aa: CASRTLASYNEQFF; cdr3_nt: TGTGCCAGCAGAACCCTCGCTTCCTACAATGAGCAGTTCTTC
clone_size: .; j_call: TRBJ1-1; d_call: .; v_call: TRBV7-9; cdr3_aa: CASSLAKVGRGNEAFF; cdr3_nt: TGTGCCAGCAGCTTAGCGAAAGTTGGAAGGGGGAATGAAGCTTTCTTT
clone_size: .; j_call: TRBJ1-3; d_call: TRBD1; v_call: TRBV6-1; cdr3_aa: CASSEGQGGNTIYF; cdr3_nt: TGTGCCAGCAGTGAGGGACAGGGTGGAAACACCATATATTTT
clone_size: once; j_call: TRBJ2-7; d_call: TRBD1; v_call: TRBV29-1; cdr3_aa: CSVGTEVSYEQYF; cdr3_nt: TGCAGCGTAGGGACAGAGGTGTCCTACGAGCAGTACTTC
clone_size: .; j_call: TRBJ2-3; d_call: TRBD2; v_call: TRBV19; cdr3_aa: CATDHGGAPDTQYF; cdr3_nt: TGTGCTACCGACCACGGGGGGGCGCCGGATACGCAGTATTTT
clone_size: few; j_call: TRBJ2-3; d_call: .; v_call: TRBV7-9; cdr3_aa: CASSFRGQPNTDTQYF; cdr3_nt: TGTGCCAGCAGCTTTAGAGGACAGCCCAACACAGATACGCAGTATTTT
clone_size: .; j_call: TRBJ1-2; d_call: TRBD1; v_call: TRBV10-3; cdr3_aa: CAISEQSGQTHNYGYTF; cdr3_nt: TGTGCCATCAGTGAGCAGTCGGGACAGACACATAACTATGGCTACACCTTC
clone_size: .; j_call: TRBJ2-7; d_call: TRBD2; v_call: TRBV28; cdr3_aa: CASSTGTSAAIAYEQYF; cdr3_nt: TGTGCCAGCAGCACCGGGACTAGCGCCGCTATTGCCTACGAGCAGTACTTC
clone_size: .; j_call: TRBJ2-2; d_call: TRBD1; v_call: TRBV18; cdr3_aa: CASPQFGTALAGELFF; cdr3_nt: TGTGCCAGCCCGCAATTCGGGACAGCTCTGGCCGGGGAGCTGTTTTTT
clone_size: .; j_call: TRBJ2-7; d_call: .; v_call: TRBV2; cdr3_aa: CASPTYAGSDEQYF; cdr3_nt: TGTGCCAGCCCAACCTATGCTGGGAGCGACGAGCAGTACTTC
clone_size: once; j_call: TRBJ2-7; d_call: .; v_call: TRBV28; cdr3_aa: CASSPPSSYEQYF; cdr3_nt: TGTGCCAGCAGTCCACCTAGCAGCTACGAGCAGTACTTC
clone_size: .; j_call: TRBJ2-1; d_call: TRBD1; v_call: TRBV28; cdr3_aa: CASTPGLGQLTYNEQFF; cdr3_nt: TGTGCCAGCACCCCCGGGTTGGGACAGCTTACCTACAATGAGCAGTTCTTC
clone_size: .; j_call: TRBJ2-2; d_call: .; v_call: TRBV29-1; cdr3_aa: CSVWGNTGELFF; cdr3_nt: TGCAGCGTTTGGGGGAACACCGGGGAGCTGTTTTTT
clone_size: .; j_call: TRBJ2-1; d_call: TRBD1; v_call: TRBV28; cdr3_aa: CASSSRGPSYNEQFF; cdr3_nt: TGTGCCAGCAGTTCGAGGGGGCCATCCTACAATGAGCAGTTCTTC
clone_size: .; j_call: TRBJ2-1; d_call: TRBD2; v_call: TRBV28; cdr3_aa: CASSPLAGVVDEQFF; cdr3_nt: TGTGCCAGCAGTCCTCTAGCGGGAGTTGTCGATGAGCAGTTCTTC
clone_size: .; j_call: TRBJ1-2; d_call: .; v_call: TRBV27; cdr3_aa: CASKPRLDYGYTF; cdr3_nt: TGTGCCAGCAAACCCAGGCTGGACTATGGCTACACCTTC
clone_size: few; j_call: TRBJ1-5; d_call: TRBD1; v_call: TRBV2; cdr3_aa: CASRDGQGGQPQHF; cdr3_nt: TGTGCCAGCAGAGATGGACAGGGGGGGCAGCCCCAGCATTTT
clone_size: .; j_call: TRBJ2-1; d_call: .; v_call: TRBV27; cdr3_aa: CASSSLGEGIYNEQFF; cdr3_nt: TGTGCCAGCAGTTCTCTGGGAGAAGGGATCTACAATGAGCAGTTCTTC
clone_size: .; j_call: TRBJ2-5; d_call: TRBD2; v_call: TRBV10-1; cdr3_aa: CASSESAVAGNQETQYF; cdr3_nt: TGCGCCAGCAGTGAGTCCGCTGTAGCGGGAAATCAAGAGACCCAGTACTTC
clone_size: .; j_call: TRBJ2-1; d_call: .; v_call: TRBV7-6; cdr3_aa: CASSSGIDNEQFF; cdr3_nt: TGTGCCAGCAGCTCGGGGATTGACAATGAGCAGTTCTTC
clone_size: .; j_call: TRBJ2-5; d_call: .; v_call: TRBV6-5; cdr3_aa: CASSYSGQNQETQYF; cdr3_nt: TGTGCCAGCAGTTACTCGGGTCAGAATCAAGAGACCCAGTACTTC
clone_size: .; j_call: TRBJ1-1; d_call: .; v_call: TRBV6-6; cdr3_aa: CASTLPDMNTEAFF; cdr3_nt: TGTGCCAGCACCCTACCAGATATGAACACTGAAGCTTTCTTT
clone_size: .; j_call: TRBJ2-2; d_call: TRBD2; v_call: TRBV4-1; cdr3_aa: CASSQTSGGAFGELFF; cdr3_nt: TGCGCCAGCAGCCAAACTAGCGGGGGGGCCTTTGGGGAGCTGTTTTTT
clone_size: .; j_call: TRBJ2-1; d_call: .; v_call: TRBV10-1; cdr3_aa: CATQDPRDEQFF; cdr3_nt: TGCGCCACCCAAGACCCGAGAGATGAGCAGTTCTTC
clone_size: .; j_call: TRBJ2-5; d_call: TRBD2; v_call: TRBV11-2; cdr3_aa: CASSPPAGERAPGETQYF; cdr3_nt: TGTGCCAGCAGCCCCCCCGCGGGGGAGAGGGCACCTGGAGAGACCCAGTACTTC
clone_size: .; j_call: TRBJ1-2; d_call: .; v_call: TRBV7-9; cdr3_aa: CASSLVPGRQYGYTF; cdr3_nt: TGTGCCAGCAGCTTAGTACCCGGCAGACAATATGGCTACACCTTC
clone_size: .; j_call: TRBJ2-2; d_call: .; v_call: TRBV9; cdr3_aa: CASSVRPGELFF; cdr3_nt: TGTGCCAGCAGCGTACGCCCGGGGGAGCTGTTTTTT
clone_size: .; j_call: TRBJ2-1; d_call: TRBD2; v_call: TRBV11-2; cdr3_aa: CASSHPGLAADEQFF; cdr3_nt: TGTGCCAGCAGCCACCCCGGACTAGCAGCGGATGAGCAGTTCTTC
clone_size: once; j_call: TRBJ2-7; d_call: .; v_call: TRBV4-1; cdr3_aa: CASSQARNNEQYF; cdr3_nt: TGCGCCAGCAGCCAAGCCAGGAACAACGAGCAGTACTTC
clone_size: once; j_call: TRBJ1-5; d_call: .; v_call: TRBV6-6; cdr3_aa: CASSYDRTQPQHF; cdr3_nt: TGTGCCAGCAGTTACGACAGAACGCAGCCCCAGCATTTT
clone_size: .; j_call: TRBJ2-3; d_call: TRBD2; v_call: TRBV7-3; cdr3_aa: CASSHSGGADTQYF; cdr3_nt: TGTGCCAGCAGCCATAGCGGGGGGGCAGATACGCAGTATTTT
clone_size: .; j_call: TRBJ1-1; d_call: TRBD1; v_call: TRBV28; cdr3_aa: CASSQDRASEAFF; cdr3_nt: TGTGCCAGCAGCCAGGACAGGGCTTCTGAAGCTTTCTTT
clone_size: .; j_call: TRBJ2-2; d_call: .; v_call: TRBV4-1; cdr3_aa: CASSQPTGELFF; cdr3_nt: TGCGCCAGCAGCCAACCTACCGGGGAGCTGTTTTTT
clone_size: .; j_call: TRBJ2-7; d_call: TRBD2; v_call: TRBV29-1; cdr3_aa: CSGTSGTSYEQYF; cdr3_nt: TGCAGCGGGACTAGCGGGACCTCCTACGAGCAGTACTTC
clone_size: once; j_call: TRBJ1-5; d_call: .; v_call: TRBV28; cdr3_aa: CASSGGNQPQHF; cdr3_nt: TGTGCCAGCAGCGGGGGCAATCAGCCCCAGCATTTT
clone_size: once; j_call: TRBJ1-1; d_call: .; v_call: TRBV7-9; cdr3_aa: CASSVQGTEAFF; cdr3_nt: TGTGCCAGCAGCGTCCAGGGGACTGAAGCTTTCTTT
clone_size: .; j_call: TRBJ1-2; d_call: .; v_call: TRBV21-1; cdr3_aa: CASSKVGGLQDFAYLGYTF; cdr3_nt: TGTGCCAGCAGCAAAGTGGGGGGGCTACAGGATTTCGCATATTTAGGCTACACCTTC
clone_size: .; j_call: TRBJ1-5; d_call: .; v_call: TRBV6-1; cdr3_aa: CASMGNQPQHF; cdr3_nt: TGTGCCAGCATGGGTAATCAGCCCCAGCATTTT
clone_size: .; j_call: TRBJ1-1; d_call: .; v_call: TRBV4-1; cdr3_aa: CASSQGYENTEAFF; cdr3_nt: TGCGCCAGCAGCCAAGGATATGAGAACACTGAAGCTTTCTTT
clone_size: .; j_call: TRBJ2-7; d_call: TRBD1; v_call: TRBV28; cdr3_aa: CASTTGTGMYEQYF; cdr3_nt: TGTGCCAGCACTACCGGGACAGGGATGTACGAGCAGTACTTC
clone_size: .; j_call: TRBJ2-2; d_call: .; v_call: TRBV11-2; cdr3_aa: CASSYSTGELFF; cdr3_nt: TGTGCCAGCAGCTACTCCACCGGGGAGCTGTTTTTT
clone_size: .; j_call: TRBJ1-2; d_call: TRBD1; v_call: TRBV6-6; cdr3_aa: CASSPGQGGNYGYTF; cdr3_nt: TGTGCCAGCAGTCCCGGACAGGGGGGAAACTATGGCTACACCTTC
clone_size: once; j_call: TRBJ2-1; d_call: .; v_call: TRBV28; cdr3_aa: CATRGPRNEQFF; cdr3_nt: TGTGCCACCCGGGGGCCTCGGAATGAGCAGTTCTTC
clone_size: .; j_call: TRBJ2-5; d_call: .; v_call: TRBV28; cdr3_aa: CASTLGTSIAQKTQYF; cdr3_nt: TGTGCCAGCACCCTCGGTACCTCGATAGCTCAAAAGACCCAGTACTTC
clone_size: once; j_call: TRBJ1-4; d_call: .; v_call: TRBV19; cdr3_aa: CASTLIGTSSEKLFF; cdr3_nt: TGTGCCAGTACCCTCATCGGGACTAGCAGTGAAAAACTGTTTTTT
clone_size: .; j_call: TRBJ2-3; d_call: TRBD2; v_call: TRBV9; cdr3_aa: CASSVGGGSLDTQYF; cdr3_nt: TGTGCCAGCAGCGTAGGGGGCGGGAGTCTAGATACGCAGTATTTT
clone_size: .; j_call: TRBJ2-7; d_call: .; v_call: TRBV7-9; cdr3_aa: CASSDGSYEQYF; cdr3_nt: TGTGCCAGCAGCGACGGTTCCTACGAGCAGTACTTC
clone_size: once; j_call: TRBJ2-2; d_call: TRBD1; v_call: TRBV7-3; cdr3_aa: CASSSQGANTGELFF; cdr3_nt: TGTGCCAGCAGCTCCCAGGGGGCCAACACCGGGGAGCTGTTTTTT
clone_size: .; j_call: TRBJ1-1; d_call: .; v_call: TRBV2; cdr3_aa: CASSEMGGPEAFF; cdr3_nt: TGTGCCAGCAGTGAAATGGGGGGTCCTGAAGCTTTCTTT
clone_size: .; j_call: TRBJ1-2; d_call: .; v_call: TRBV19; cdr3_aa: CASSIKGVYHSGYTF; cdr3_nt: TGTGCCAGTAGTATCAAGGGGGTTTATCACTCTGGCTACACCTTC